This entry concerns a single T cell receptor (beta chain). Between the trimmed V and J ends, which lost 4 bases and 9 bases, there was a span of 25 bases. Germline V gives CDR1 LNHDA, CDR2 SQIVND (reference sequence). The CDR3 length is 17 residues. Per the original data handling: Counts of nucleated cells, estimated from reference gene primer amplification, were obtained. Only in-frame clones appear in the TCRdb table, and some are missing; sequencing was by immunoSEQ multiplex PCR. V and J calls plus clone size are reproduced from that table; the DNA served to infer D and trimming. The sample holds 150,000 or so clones, roughly 89% seen once. This specimen comes from a study of blood T cell repertoires in COVID-19. Study details: The origin of the acute and convalescent COVID-19 samples was the United States, Italy and Spain. PBMCs, B-cell-depleted T cells, or T cells were the source of the cDNA or gDNA that made up the material.

The sequenced sample was peripheral blood. The sequence was collected from a man aged 50 to 59 with acute or convalescent COVID-19. This sequence joins TRBV19 and TRBJ1-5, with D perhaps TRBD1 (6 bases). CDR3 in DNA: TGTGCCAGTAGTACGGACGATTCCTGGACAGTTGGAGGGCCCCAGCATTTT. Translation: CASSTDDSWTVGGPQHF.